This TCR beta chain originates from a study of blood T cells in healthy people across ages. Primers used in a second PCR of roughly 6 to 12 cycles were a sample-barcoded 5' primer and a J-beta primer mix. TCRdb ran MiXCR on the 5' RACE reads and lists one entry per CDR3 protein. The top ten hold 6.7% of the sample, which has about 1,400,000 distinct CDR3 sequences, around 59% seen once. Germline lookup yields CDR1 MNHEY and CDR2 SVGAGI. The CDR3 consists of 15 residues. Trimming stripped 7 bases from V and 6 bases from J, with 16 bases between. Sequencing was performed on blood. The TCR was taken from a man in his late teens or twenties in good health. The chain recombines TRBV6-5 with TRBJ1-6, with D unresolved. The CDR3 region is CASIPAVSSNSPLHF. For the CDR3, the DNA is TGTGCCAGCATTCCCGCAGTTTCAAGTAATTCACCCCTCCACTTT.